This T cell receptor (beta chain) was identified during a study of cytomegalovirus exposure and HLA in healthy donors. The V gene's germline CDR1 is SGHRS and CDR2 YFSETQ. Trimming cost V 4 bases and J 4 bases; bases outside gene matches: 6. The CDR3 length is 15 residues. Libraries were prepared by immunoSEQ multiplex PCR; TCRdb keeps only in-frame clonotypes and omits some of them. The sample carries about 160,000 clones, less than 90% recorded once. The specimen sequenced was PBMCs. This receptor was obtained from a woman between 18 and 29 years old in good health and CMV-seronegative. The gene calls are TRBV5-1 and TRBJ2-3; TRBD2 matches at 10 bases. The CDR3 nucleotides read TGCGCCAGCAGCCTGCTAGCGGGAGACGCAGATACGCAGTATTTT. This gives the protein CASSLLAGDADTQYF.